The clone carrying this T cell receptor (beta chain) was seen many times. What it binds is not known. V dropped 5 bases and J dropped 1 base, with 17 bases sitting between them. Germline V CDR1 and CDR2: SEHNR, FQNEAQ (reference sequence). The CDR3 length is 16 residues. TCRdb redid the calling of the PCR reads with MiXCR, one entry per CDR3 protein. The sample shows about 40,000 distinct CDR3 sequences, around a sixth of them seen only once. These data originate in a study of molecular identifiers for immune sequencing clone quantification. Study-wide findings and caveats: Clones with over 20 RNA copies captured over 98% of effector molecules but under 1% of naive ones.

The chain links TRBV7-9 to TRBJ2-5, with D possibly TRBD2 on 6 matching bases. The clonotype comes from a human donor in good health. Some libraries in this study had Jurkat cell RNA spiked in. The sequenced sample consisted of naive CD8+ T cells from blood, with Jurkat cell RNA spiked in. Subset noted: FACS-sorted CD8+CD4-CCR7+CD45RA+ naive T cells. CDR3 bases: TGTGCCAGCAGCCAAGGCGGGGCGGAGAGCCAAGAGACCCAGTACTTC. Its protein is CASSQGGAESQETQYF. Filled out from reference TRBV7-9 and TRBJ2-5, the complete variable domain reads DTGVSQNPRHKITKRGQNVTFRCDPISEHNRLYWYRQTLGQGPEFLTYFQNEAQLEKSRLLSDRFSAERPKGSFSTLEIQRTEQGDSAMYLCASSQGGAESQETQYFGPGTRLLVL.